This T cell receptor (beta chain) derives from a study of early T cells in non-severe SARS-CoV-2 infection. In the study overall: Alpha and beta chains were unpaired, from unsorted whole-blood bulk RNA. General study results and limits: Anti-spike CD8 responses were favored by VDJdb matching, which missed private and CD4 specificities.

The table lists this clonotype with many counts. Its antigen is unknown. Individual cDNA molecules carried attached unique molecular identifiers. TCRdb reprocessed the 5' RACE reads with MiXCR, giving one entry per CDR3 protein. The sample consists of fewer than 45,000 distinct CDR3 sequences, around 6% of them appearing once. The sequenced material came from whole blood. The clonotype originates from an adult who was a healthcare worker with PCR-confirmed SARS-CoV-2 infection or an uninfected control (not recorded which).

The CDR3 protein is CASNPSGFLTDTQYF. The CDR3 DNA reads TGCGCCAGCAACCCTTCAGGGTTTCTCACAGATACGCAGTATTTT. The chain uses TRBV5-1 and TRBJ2-3; weak D call: TRBD1 (5 bases). V was shortened by 6 bases and J by 2 bases, with 16 bases between the two germline ends. The CDR3 covers 15 residues. CDR1 and CDR2 from the germline V gene are SGHRS and YFSETQ.